The next 27 T cell receptor beta chains were all read from a single sample in a study of T cell repertoires in cytomegalovirus infection. TCRdb itself ran the reads through MiXCR, one entry per CDR3 protein. The data contain a few hundred thousand distinct CDR3 sequences, just under 40% of them singletons. No cognate antigen is known for these TCRs. The sample consisted of cultured PBMCs, taken from culture after CMV antigen stimulation. The source is a human donor in good health (CMV status not recorded). Some clones in this sample may be carry-over from other donors' samples.

This clonotype has just one count. This sequence joins TRBV9 and TRBJ2-1, with D perhaps TRBD2 (5 bases). This CDR3 has 16 amino acids. Trimming left V 4 bases short and J 7 bases short, with 21 bases between. CDR1 is SGDLS and CDR2 is YYNGEE in the germline V gene. The CDR3 protein is CASSPRISGSVNEQFF. The CDR3 bases are TGTGCCAGCAGCCCACGTATAAGTGGGAGTGTAAATGAGCAGTTCTTC.

This clonotype was recorded only once. J is TRBJ1-2 and V is TRBV27, with 11 bases fitting TRBD1. CDR3 size: 16 residues. V trimming: 6 bases; J trimming: 7 bases; junction bases outside the gene matches: 13. Germline CDR1 is MNHEY and CDR2 is SMNVEV (reference sequence). The CDR3 bases are TGTGCCAGCAGCTTCCGGGACAGGGGGACCCCGAGTGGCTACACCTTC. The encoded protein is CASSFRDRGTPSGYTF.

This clonotype occurred once. V and J are TRBV27 and TRBJ1-3; unclear D gene. Germline assignment: CDR1 MNHEY and CDR2 SMNVEV (reference sequence). The V and J ends lost 1 base and 4 bases respectively, with 11 bases between them. This CDR3 spans 15 amino acids. The CDR3: CASSLFGESGNTIYF. As DNA, the CDR3 is TGTGCCAGCAGTTTATTCGGAGAGTCGGGAAACACCATATATTTT.

The chain employs TRBV7-6 and TRBJ2-3, with a possible D match to TRBD1 (6 bases). With 2 bases removed from V and 0 bases from J, the gap between germline ends came to 12 bases. The CDR3 consists of 16 residues. The germline V gene has CDR1 SGHVS and CDR2 FNYEAQ. CDR3 sequence reads: CASSLSGAFSTDTQYF. In DNA, the CDR3 is TGTGCCAGCAGCTTATCAGGGGCCTTTAGCACAGATACGCAGTATTTT. The entire variable domain, with the rest obtained from reference TRBV7-6 and TRBJ2-3, is as follows: GAGVSQSPRYKVTKRGQDVALRCDPISGHVSLYWYRQALGQGPEFLTYFNYEAQQDKSGLPNDRFSAERPEGSISTLTIQRTEQRDSAMYRCASSLSGAFSTDTQYFGPGTRLTVL.

In this sample, this clonotype turned up a few times. The chain recombines TRBV5-1 with TRBJ2-7; the D gene could be TRBD1 or TRBD2 (6 bases each). The CDR3 runs 15 residues. Between the trimmed V and J ends, which lost 4 bases and 3 bases, there was a span of 17 bases. Germline CDR1 SGHRS, CDR2 YFSETQ. This CDR3 is CASSPGGGTLYEQYF. The CDR3 DNA sequence: TGCGCCAGCAGCCCCGGGGGCGGGACCCTCTACGAGCAGTACTTC.

This chain uses TRBV5-1 with TRBJ2-3; 11 nucleotides match TRBD2. The CDR3 spans 15 residues. The germline gives CDR1 SGHRS, CDR2 YFSETQ. V lost 4 bases to trimming and J lost 1 base; unmatched junction nucleotides: 2. The CDR3 region has the DNA TGCGCCAGCAGCGCGGGACTAGCGGGCACAGATACGCAGTATTTT. It codes for CASSAGLAGTDTQYF.

The gene calls are TRBV12-3 or TRBV12-4 and TRBJ1-4; TRBD1 is a possible D gene (5 bases). Trimming pared 6 bases from V and 3 bases from J, leaving 17 bases between. CDR3 length: 16 residues. CDR3 sequence: CASRQRGSRANEKLFF. The CDR3, as DNA: TGTGCCAGCAGACAACGGGGGTCGAGGGCTAATGAAAAACTGTTTTTT.

A note on this clonotype: Its ends do not fully match the called genes, so a read error is possible. The rearrangement links TRBV24-1 to TRBJ2-5, with D maybe TRBD1 (5 bases). Germline values: CDR1 KGHDR, CDR2 SFDVKD. The CDR3 covers 13 residues. Here the CDR3 reads CATSDSGKETQHF. CDR3 coding DNA: TGTGCCACCAGTGATTCAGGGAAAGAGACCCAGCACTTC.

This clonotype was counted between two and nine times. J is TRBJ1-1 and V is TRBV6-2 or TRBV6-3; the D gene is possibly TRBD1 (5 bases). The CDR3 loop spans 15 amino acids. The V gene lost 2 bases and the J gene lost 0 bases, with 10 bases spanning the gap. Germline V CDR1 and CDR2: MNHEY, SVGEGT. The CDR3, as DNA: TGTGCCAGCAGTTACCCGGGGACGTTGAACACTGAAGCTTTCTTT. Its protein is CASSYPGTLNTEAFF.

The chain links TRBV11-2 to TRBJ2-3; 9 nucleotides match TRBD2. The ends lost 8 bases at V and 6 bases at J; junction bases unmatched: 12. Germline V gene sequence: CDR1 SGHAT, CDR2 FQNNGV. This CDR3 is built from 15 residues. In nucleotides, the CDR3 is TGTGCCAGCTACACGCTAGCGGGGCCTTTGGATACGCAGTATTTT. This encodes CASYTLAGPLDTQYF.

The V call is TRBV5-1, the J call TRBJ2-3; tentative D call: TRBD2 (6 bases). V gave up 6 bases and J gave up 5 bases, with 22 bases separating them. Germline values: CDR1 SGHRS, CDR2 YFSETQ. This CDR3 spans 16 amino acids. The CDR3 nucleotides read TGCGCCAGCAAGATGGGGGAGGAAACTGCACAAGATACGCAGTATTTT. Translated, it gives CASKMGEETAQDTQYF. Full variable domain (missing parts from reference TRBV5-1 and TRBJ2-3): KAGVTQTPRYLIKTRGQQVTLSCSPISGHRSVSWYQQTPGQGLQFLFEYFSETQRNKGNFPGRFSGRQFSNSRSEMNVSTLELGDSALYLCASKMGEETAQDTQYFGPGTRLTVL.

V is TRBV19 and J is TRBJ2-2; D might be TRBD1 (6 bases). Germline V gene sequence: CDR1 LNHDA, CDR2 SQIVND (reference sequence). The CDR3 covers 17 residues. V gave up 2 bases and J gave up 3 bases, with 16 bases separating them. The CDR3 sequence: CASSISHRDIYTGELFF. CDR3 nucleotides: TGTGCCAGTAGTATATCCCATCGGGACATTTACACCGGGGAGCTGTTTTTT.

The V call is TRBV12-3 or TRBV12-4, the J call TRBJ2-5; TRBD2 might be the D (6 bases). This CDR3 contains 16 residues. V lost 4 bases and J 2 bases, leaving 17 bases between the germline ends. DNA of the CDR3: TGTGCCAGCAGTTCCATTCCCGGGACTCAACAAGAGACCCAGTACTTC. This sequence encodes CASSSIPGTQQETQYF.

This clonotype showed up just a few times. The gene calls are TRBV7-6 and TRBJ1-4, with 8 bases fitting TRBD1. V gave up 6 bases and J gave up 5 bases; unmatched junction bases: 5. Germline V gene lookup returns CDR1 SGHVS and CDR2 FNYEAQ. The CDR3 is 14 amino acids. The DNA for the CDR3 is TGTGCCAGCAGACCCCGGACAGGGAATGAAAAACTGTTTTTT. It codes for CASRPRTGNEKLFF.

This chain joins TRBV25-1 and TRBJ1-1; 9 bases fit TRBD1. The length of the CDR3 is 15 residues. Losses at the gene ends were 5 bases for V and 0 bases for J; bases not matched to a gene: 4. The germline CDR1 and CDR2 sequences are MGHDK and SYGVNS. The DNA of the CDR3 is TGTGCCAGCAGTCCACAGGGGGCCATGAACACTGAAGCTTTCTTT. It translates to CASSPQGAMNTEAFF.

About this clonotype itself: A read error may produce the germline difference seen at one junction end. V is TRBV9 and J is TRBJ2-7, with D perhaps TRBD1 or TRBD2 (5 bases each). Per the germline V gene, CDR1 is SGDLS and CDR2 is YYNGEE. The CDR3 is 15 residues long. For the CDR3, the DNA is TGTGCCATCAGCGTAGAGGCAGGGAGCTCCTACGAGCAGTACTTC. Its protein product is CAISVEAGSSYEQYF.

The genes are TRBV7-2 and TRBJ2-6; D perhaps matches TRBD1 (6 bases). Trimming took 2 bases from V and 0 from J, leaving 14 bases between them. CDR1 SGHTA and CDR2 FQGNSA come from the germline V gene. The CDR3 contains 18 residues. Written as DNA, the CDR3 is TGTGCCAGCAGCTTATATGGGGGCCCGAGCTCTGGGGCCAACGTCCTGACTTTC. This encodes CASSLYGGPSSGANVLTF.

This chain links TRBV2 with TRBJ1-1, with a possible D match to TRBD1 (6 bases). The CDR3 runs 14 residues. Germline CDR1 reads SNHLY; CDR2 reads FYNNEI. V dropped 2 bases and J dropped 4 bases, with 11 bases sitting between them. The CDR3 DNA reads as TGTGCCAGCAGTGAAAAGGGGGGGATCACTGAAGCTTTCTTT. This gives the protein CASSEKGGITEAFF.

In this sample, this clonotype turned up many times. The gene calls are TRBV7-2 and TRBJ2-1, with D maybe TRBD2 (5 bases). Germline V CDR1 and CDR2: SGHTA, FQGNSA. The CDR3 runs to 15 residues. With 5 bases removed from V and 0 bases from J, the gap between germline ends came to 11 bases. The CDR3 is CASSQEAGSYNEQFF. The CDR3 DNA sequence: TGTGCCAGCAGCCAGGAGGCGGGCTCCTACAATGAGCAGTTCTTC.

The chain couples TRBV20-1 to TRBJ2-1; 9 bases align to TRBD2. The junction had 14 bases not matched to a gene; V was cut back by 3 bases and J by 8 bases. Germline V gene data show CDR1 as DFQATT and CDR2 as SNEGSKA (reference sequence). The CDR3 spans 16 residues. The chain's CDR3 is CSASRDGSGSVDEQFF. The CDR3 nucleotides read TGCAGTGCTAGTAGGGACGGTAGCGGGAGTGTAGATGAGCAGTTCTTC.

This clonotype was observed a handful of times. The gene calls are TRBV4-3 and TRBJ1-4; unclear D gene. This CDR3 region has 14 residues. Trimming removed 0 bases from V and 12 bases from J, with 14 bases in between. CDR1 is LGHNA and CDR2 is YSLEER in the germline V gene. The CDR3 DNA sequence: TGCGCCAGCAGCCAAGATTCAGAAACCCCGGAACTGTTTTTT. It yields the protein CASSQDSETPELFF.

The table lists this clonotype with a few counts. The chain is built from TRBV6-2 or TRBV6-3 and TRBJ1-2; D is perhaps TRBD1 (6 bases). Germline CDR1 is MNHEY and CDR2 is SVGEGT. The CDR3 has 16 residues. The V end was cut by 2 bases, the J end by 6 bases, with 19 bases between. CDR3 sequence reads: CASSYNYGRGGDGYTF. The CDR3 DNA is TGTGCCAGCAGTTACAACTACGGCAGGGGCGGCGATGGCTACACCTTC.

On this clonotype: No conserved phenylalanine or tryptophan ends this CDR3, so it is likely a read error. The CDR3 DNA sequence: TGTGCCACCGCCAGGAGCCGGGGGGGCTATGGCTACACCTTA. It codes for CATARSRGGYGYTL. The chain recombines TRBV7-2 with TRBJ1-2; D might be TRBD1 (5 bases). Trimming removed 10 bases at V and 4 bases at J, with 19 bases between. The germline V gene has CDR1 SGHTA and CDR2 FQGNSA. There are 14 residues in the CDR3.

In this sample, this clonotype turned up a few times. Written as DNA, the CDR3 is TGCGCCAGCAGCCAAGATGGGACTTCAGGCTACACCTTC. The encoded protein is CASSQDGTSGYTF. V gene TRBV4-1 combines with J gene TRBJ1-2, with a possible D match to TRBD1 (5 bases). There are 13 residues in the CDR3. V was cut by 0 bases and J by 8 bases, with 10 bases left in between. The germline V gene encodes CDR1 MGHRA and CDR2 YSYEKL.

A remark on this clonotype: The junction and the germline gene differ at one end; a read error may be behind it. The chain combines TRBV5-5 with TRBJ2-1, with TRBD2 matching 11 bases. Germline values: CDR1 SGHKS, CDR2 YYEKEE (reference sequence). This CDR3 is 15 amino acids long. The CDR3 spells CASKLTSGSYSEQFF. The CDR3 DNA sequence: TGTGCCAGCAAGCTTACTAGCGGGAGTTACAGTGAGCAGTTCTTC.

This clonotype has more than one count but fewer than ten. The chain has TRBV7-2 and TRBJ2-1; D possibly corresponds to TRBD1 (6 bases). Trimming stripped 7 bases from V and 8 bases from J, with 15 bases between. Looked up from germline, CDR1 is SGHTA and CDR2 is FQGNSA. This CDR3 has 13 amino acids. The CDR3 sequence: CASTQGLGDEQFF. The CDR3 DNA reads as TGTGCCAGCACACAGGGATTAGGGGATGAGCAGTTCTTC.

The chain is built from TRBV2 and TRBJ1-4; 7 nucleotides match TRBD1. V shed 7 bases, J shed 7 bases, and the junction held 6 bases outside the gene matches. CDR1 SNHLY and CDR2 FYNNEI come from the germline V gene. CDR3 length: 13 residues. Here the CDR3 reads CASKGTVSEKLFF. The CDR3 DNA reads TGTGCCAGCAAGGGGACAGTCAGTGAAAAACTGTTTTTT. The whole variable domain, remainder taken from reference TRBV2 and TRBJ1-4, is EPEVTQTPSHQVTQMGQEVILRCVPISNHLYFYWYRQILGQKVEFLVSFYNNEISEKSEIFDDQFSVERPDGSNFTLKIRSTKLEDSAMYFCASKGTVSEKLFFGSGTQLSVL.